The 9 T cell receptor beta chains below come from one sample, sequenced in a study of cytomegalovirus exposure and HLA in healthy donors. The PCR had 60 Vbeta and 13 Jbeta primers. Profiling relied on immunoSEQ multiplex PCR, and the TCRdb table lists in-frame clones only, not all of them. This repertoire shows over 150,000 clones, roughly 80% found once; its top ten account for 7% to 9.5%. Sequencing was done on a sample of PBMCs. The receptor set was obtained from a male donor in good health and CMV-seropositive.

The chain employs TRBV7-2 and TRBJ1-1; 8 bases are shared with TRBD1. J lost 0 bases, V lost 5 bases, and 8 bases had no gene match. Germline V gives CDR1 SGHTA, CDR2 FQGNSA. The CDR3 contains 16 residues. The CDR3 nucleotides read TGTGCCAGCAGCCCGGGGACAGGCAGCATGAACACTGAAGCTTTCTTT. As protein: CASSPGTGSMNTEAFF.

The rearrangement uses TRBV11-2 and TRBJ2-3, with D possibly matching TRBD1 (5 bases). CDR3 length equals 15 residues. The V and J ends lost 0 bases and 1 base respectively, with 8 bases between them. Germline CDR1 SGHAT, CDR2 FQNNGV. The CDR3 loop reads CASSLDRVGTDTQYF. CDR3 DNA sequence: TGTGCCAGCAGCTTAGACAGGGTTGGCACAGATACGCAGTATTTT.

As DNA, the CDR3 is TGTGCCAGCAGTTCTCCGGCAGGGGGCATGCACACTGAAGCTTTCTTT. Translation: CASSSPAGGMHTEAFF. The rearrangement links TRBV28 to TRBJ1-1; 8 bases match TRBD1. The CDR3 has 16 residues. From germline, CDR1 is MDHEN and CDR2 SYDVKM. Trimming cost V 4 bases and J 3 bases; bases outside gene matches: 10.

The rearrangement joins TRBV6-1 to TRBJ2-5, with 11 bases identical to TRBD1. The DNA end lines up better with TRBJ2-7; the J call may be wrong. Germline assignment: CDR1 MNHNS and CDR2 SASEGT. The CDR3 runs to 13 residues. DNA for the CDR3: TGTGCCAGCAGGGGACAGGGGGTGTACGAGCAGTACTTC. Translating gives CASRGQGVYEQYF.

V and J are TRBV28 and TRBJ2-7; possibly TRBD2 for D (5 bases). Germline V gene sequence: CDR1 MDHEN, CDR2 SYDVKM. CDR3 size: 13 residues. V lost 8 bases and J lost 2, with 13 bases in between. The CDR3 DNA sequence: TGTGCCAGCTCCCGGGGAAGGGCCTACGAGCAGTACTTC. As protein: CASSRGRAYEQYF.

The chain is built from TRBV5-1 and TRBJ1-1; D not certain. The CDR3 consists of 14 residues. The V gene's germline CDR1 is SGHRS and CDR2 YFSETQ. The V gene lost 0 bases and the J gene lost 0 bases, with 6 bases spanning the gap. The DNA of the CDR3 is TGCGCCAGCAGCTTGGCCCAAATGAACACTGAAGCTTTCTTT. Protein: CASSLAQMNTEAFF.

This chain joins TRBV5-6 and TRBJ1-2, with D unclear. The CDR3 sequence is 14 residues long. From germline, CDR1 is SGHDT and CDR2 YYEEEE. V shed 1 base and J shed 0 bases, with 7 bases lying between them. For the CDR3, the DNA is TGTGCCAGCAGCTTGACGACACCTAACTATGGCTACACCTTC. Protein: CASSLTTPNYGYTF.

CDR3 nucleotides: TGTGCCAGCTCTCCCGGGACAGGGTCTTACAATGAGCAGTTCTTC. Its protein is CASSPGTGSYNEQFF. This chain links TRBV18 with TRBJ2-1; TRBD1 agrees at 9 bases. This CDR3 contains 15 residues. The germline gives CDR1 KGHSH, CDR2 LQKENI. The trim removed 6 bases at V and 4 bases at J, leaving 7 bases unmatched.

The chain links TRBV4-3 to TRBJ1-3; TRBD1 matches 9 bases. With V trimmed by 1 base and J by 14 bases, 12 bases remained unmatched. CDR1 is LGHNA and CDR2 is YSLEER in the germline V gene. The CDR3 sequence is 15 residues long. The CDR3 loop reads CASSQGAGQGDSVYF. The DNA for the CDR3 is TGCGCCAGCAGCCAAGGGGCGGGACAGGGAGACTCCGTATATTTT.